These 6 T cell receptor beta chains share one sample of origin, sequenced in a study of shared T cell receptors in the human thymus. Using immunoSEQ multiplex PCR, the repertoire was profiled, and TCRdb retains in-frame clones only, with some absent. The data contain hundreds of thousands of clones, about 87% of them singletons. This sample was also put to use in a study of human thymus T cells.

The source material was thymocytes. The receptors here all came from a boy in the first two years of life with a congenital heart defect.

This sequence joins TRBV5-6 and TRBJ1-1; no clear D. CDR1 and CDR2 (germline): SGHDT, YYEEEE. The length of the CDR3 is 13 residues. Between the trimmed V and J ends, which lost 4 bases and 3 bases, there was a span of 10 bases. The CDR3 sequence is CASSRKSDTEAFF. CDR3 in DNA: TGTGCCAGCAGCCGTAAAAGCGACACTGAAGCTTTCTTT.

J is TRBJ2-1 and V is TRBV2; D is unclear. CDR3 length: 10 residues. Germline V gene data show CDR1 as SNHLY and CDR2 as FYNNEI. V shed 2 bases and J shed 11 bases, with 4 bases lying between them. Here the CDR3 DNA reads TGTGCCAGCAGTGAAACAAAGCAGTTCTTC. This encodes CASSETKQFF. The full variable domain, its missing parts supplied by reference TRBV2 and TRBJ2-1, is EPEVTQTPSHQVTQMGQEVILRCVPISNHLYFYWYRQILGQKVEFLVSFYNNEISEKSEIFDDQFSVERPDGSNFTLKIRSTKLEDSAMYFCASSETKQFFGPGTRLTVL.

V gene TRBV7-9 combines with J gene TRBJ2-1; weak D call: TRBD1 (6 bases). CDR1 is SEHNR and CDR2 is FQNEAQ in the germline V gene (reference sequence). This CDR3 contains 16 residues. Deletions cut 5 bases from V and 0 bases from J, with 14 bases between. The CDR3 region has the DNA TGTGCCAGCAGCCTCGGACAGTTGAGCTCCTACAATGAGCAGTTCTTC. Encoded protein: CASSLGQLSSYNEQFF.

The chain couples TRBV7-8 to TRBJ1-2; D is possibly TRBD1 (5 bases). CDR1 is SGHVS and CDR2 is FQNEAQ in the germline V gene. Between the trimmed V and J ends, which lost 5 bases and 3 bases, there was a span of 10 bases. The CDR3 is 13 amino acids. The CDR3 spells CASSHVGDYGYTF. The CDR3 DNA follows: TGTGCCAGCAGCCACGTAGGGGACTATGGCTACACCTTC.

The genes are TRBV28 and TRBJ1-2; no definite D call. The ends were cut back, 5 bases at V and 3 bases at J, with 16 bases in the middle. This CDR3 region has 15 residues. Germline V gene sequence: CDR1 MDHEN, CDR2 SYDVKM. This chain's CDR3 is CASSPRREVDYGYTF. CDR3 sequence (DNA): TGTGCCAGCAGTCCTAGGAGGGAGGTAGACTATGGCTACACCTTC.

The genes are TRBV9 and TRBJ2-3, with 8 bases lining up with TRBD1. Germline CDR1 SGDLS, CDR2 YYNGEE. Trimming cost V 4 bases and J 2 bases; bases outside gene matches: 9. This CDR3 is built from 16 residues. CDR3 DNA: TGTGCCAGCAGCCCCCGAGACAGGGGCTACACAGATACGCAGTATTTT. It translates to CASSPRDRGYTDTQYF.